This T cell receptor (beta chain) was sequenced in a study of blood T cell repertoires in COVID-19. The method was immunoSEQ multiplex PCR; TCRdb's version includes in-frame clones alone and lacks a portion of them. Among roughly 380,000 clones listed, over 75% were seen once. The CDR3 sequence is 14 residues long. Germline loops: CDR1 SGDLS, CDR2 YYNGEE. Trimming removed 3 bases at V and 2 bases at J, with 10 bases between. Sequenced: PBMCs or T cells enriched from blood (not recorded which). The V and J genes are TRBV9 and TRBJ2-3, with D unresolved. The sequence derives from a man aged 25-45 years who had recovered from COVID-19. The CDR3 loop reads CASSASLATDTQYF. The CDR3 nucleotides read TGTGCCAGCAGCGCCTCCTTAGCCACAGATACGCAGTATTTT. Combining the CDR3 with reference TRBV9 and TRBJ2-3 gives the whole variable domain DSGVTQTPKHLITATGQRVTLRCSPRSGDLSVYWYQQSLDQGLQFLIQYYNGEERAKGNILERFSAQQFPDLHSELNLSSLELGDSALYFCASSASLATDTQYFGPGTRLTVL.